This TCR beta chain derives from a study of blood T cell repertoires in COVID-19. The table lists this clone with a few counts. V gave up 2 bases and J gave up 3 bases, with 14 bases separating them. The germline CDR1 and CDR2 sequences are SGHTA and FQGNSA. The CDR3 extends over 16 amino acids. The repertoire was sequenced with immunoSEQ multiplex PCR; TCRdb's copy has only in-frame clones and lacks some. This sample has roughly 700,000 clones; 80% to 90% occur once, and the top ten carry over 0.2%. Sequenced: peripheral blood. The receptor was isolated from a woman aged 18-29 years with acute or convalescent COVID-19. The genes are TRBV7-2 and TRBJ2-1; the D gene is possibly TRBD2 (5 bases). CDR3 coding DNA: TGTGCCAGCAGCTTACGGTTTTCCCGGGGCTACAATGAGCAGTTCTTC. This encodes CASSLRFSRGYNEQFF. The full variable domain, in which reference TRBV7-2 and TRBJ2-1 provide the parts outside the CDR3, is GAGVSQSPSNKVTEKGKDVELRCDPISGHTALYWYRQSLGQGLEFLIYFQGNSAPDKSGLPSDRFSAERTGGSVSTLTIQRTQQEDSAVYLCASSLRFSRGYNEQFFGPGTRLTVL.